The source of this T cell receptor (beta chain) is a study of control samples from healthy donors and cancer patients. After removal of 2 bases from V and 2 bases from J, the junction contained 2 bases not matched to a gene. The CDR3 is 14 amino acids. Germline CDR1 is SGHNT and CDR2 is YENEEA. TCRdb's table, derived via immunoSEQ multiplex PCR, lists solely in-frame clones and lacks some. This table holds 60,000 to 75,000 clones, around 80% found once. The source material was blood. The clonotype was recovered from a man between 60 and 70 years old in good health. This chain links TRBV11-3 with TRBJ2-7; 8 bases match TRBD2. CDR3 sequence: CASSLTGGTYEQYF. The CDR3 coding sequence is TGTGCCAGCAGCTTAACGGGGGGGACCTACGAGCAGTACTTC.